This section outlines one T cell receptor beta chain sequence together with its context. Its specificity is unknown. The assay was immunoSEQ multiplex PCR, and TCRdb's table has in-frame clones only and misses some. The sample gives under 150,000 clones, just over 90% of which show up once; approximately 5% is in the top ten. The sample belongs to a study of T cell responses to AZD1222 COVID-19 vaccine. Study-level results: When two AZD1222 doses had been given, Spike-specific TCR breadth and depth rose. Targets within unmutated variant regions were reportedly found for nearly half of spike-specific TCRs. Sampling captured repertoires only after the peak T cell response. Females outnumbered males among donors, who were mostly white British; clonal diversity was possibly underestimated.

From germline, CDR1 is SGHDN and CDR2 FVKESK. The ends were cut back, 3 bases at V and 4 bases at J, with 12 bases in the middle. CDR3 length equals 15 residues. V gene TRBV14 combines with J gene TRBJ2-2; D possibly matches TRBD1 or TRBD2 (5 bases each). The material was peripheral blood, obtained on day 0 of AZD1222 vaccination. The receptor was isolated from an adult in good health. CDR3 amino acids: CASSQYTGRTGELFF. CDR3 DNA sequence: TGTGCCAGCAGCCAGTACACGGGGCGCACCGGGGAGCTGTTTTTT.